These 21 T cell receptor beta chains share one sample of origin, sequenced in a study of cytomegalovirus exposure and HLA in healthy donors. PCR used 60 Vbeta primers and 13 Jbeta primers. Produced via immunoSEQ multiplex PCR; TCRdb's table is partial and in-frame only. This sample carries 150,000 to 200,000 clones, 80% of them seen once, and the ten largest clones take roughly 2%. Material for sequencing was PBMCs. Receptor source: a young woman in good health and CMV-seronegative.

The rearrangement uses TRBV6-1 and TRBJ1-2; 10 bases fit TRBD1. CDR3 size: 14 residues. V trimming: 7 bases; J trimming: 1 base; junction bases outside the gene matches: 3. Looked up from germline, CDR1 is MNHNS and CDR2 is SASEGT. The chain's CDR3 is CASTWDRGNYGYTF. The CDR3 nucleotides read TGTGCCAGCACTTGGGACAGGGGTAACTATGGCTACACCTTC.

V usage is TRBV30 and J usage is TRBJ1-2; possible D gene TRBD1, 6 bases. Trimming stripped 4 bases from V and 3 bases from J, with 9 bases between. Germline values: CDR1 GTSNPN, CDR2 SVGIG (reference sequence). CDR3 length equals 12 residues. CDR3 protein: CAWMDRDYGYTF. CDR3 DNA: TGTGCCTGGATGGACAGAGACTATGGCTACACCTTC.

This sequence joins TRBV2 and TRBJ2-3; TRBD1 might be the D (6 bases). The CDR3 is 14 amino acids. Germline CDR1 reads SNHLY; CDR2 reads FYNNEI. V gave up 4 bases and J gave up 6 bases, with 14 bases separating them. The CDR3 DNA sequence: TGTGCCAGCAGTGTTGCCCGCCAGGGGGATACGCAGTATTTT. Protein sequence: CASSVARQGDTQYF.

The chain uses TRBV19 and TRBJ2-3, with a weak D call TRBD2 (6 bases). The CDR3 has 16 amino acids. Trimming shortened V by 5 bases and J by 5 bases, and 20 bases separated the two germline ends. Germline V gene data show CDR1 as LNHDA and CDR2 as SQIVND (reference sequence). The CDR3 protein is CASSVGLRGGGDTQYF. Here the CDR3 DNA reads TGTGCCAGTAGTGTGGGACTCCGCGGAGGAGGAGATACGCAGTATTTT.

A few counts support this clone. This chain uses TRBV25-1 with TRBJ1-4; D is perhaps TRBD1 (6 bases). Germline CDR1 is MGHDK and CDR2 is SYGVNS. The CDR3 runs to 15 residues. V dropped 6 bases and J dropped 0 bases, with 11 bases sitting between them. Here the CDR3 reads CASRAGDTTNEKLFF. In DNA, the CDR3 is TGTGCCAGCAGGGCCGGGGACACAACTAATGAAAAACTGTTTTTT.

CDR3 protein: CASKEDLLTYEQYF. In DNA form, the CDR3 reads TGTGCCAGCAAAGAGGATCTCTTAACCTACGAGCAGTACTTC. The rearrangement uses TRBV2 and TRBJ2-7; D gene unclear. Germline CDR1 and CDR2: SNHLY and FYNNEI. The V end lost 7 bases, the J end lost 2 bases, and 15 bases lay between the germline ends. This CDR3 has 14 residues.

The sample holds a few counts of this clone. The chain has TRBV6-5 and TRBJ1-2, with D perhaps matching TRBD1 (5 bases). Germline V gene lookup returns CDR1 MNHEY and CDR2 SVGAGI. CDR3 length equals 13 residues. V lost 4 bases and J 8 bases, leaving 14 bases between the germline ends. The CDR3 is CASSWGTSNGYTF. DNA of the CDR3: TGTGCCAGCAGTTGGGGGACTTCTAACGGCTACACCTTC.

This chain uses TRBV4-3 with TRBJ1-5, with D unclear. V lost 0 bases, J lost 5 bases, and 5 bases lay in between. CDR1 is LGHNA and CDR2 is YSLEER in the germline V gene. CDR3 length: 13 amino acids. In DNA, the CDR3 is TGCGCCAGCAGCCAAGATCTTGATCAGCCCCAGCATTTT. Its translation: CASSQDLDQPQHF.

This chain's CDR3 is CASRSRDRDGYTF. The CDR3 DNA is TGTGCCAGTAGATCCCGGGACAGGGATGGCTACACCTTC. The chain couples TRBV19 to TRBJ1-2; 9 bases map to TRBD1. This CDR3 spans 13 amino acids. With V trimmed by 6 bases and J by 6 bases, 5 bases remained unmatched. Germline lookup yields CDR1 LNHDA and CDR2 SQIVND (reference sequence).

The rearrangement joins TRBV10-1 to TRBJ2-3; 8 nucleotides line up with TRBD2. The CDR3 extends over 14 amino acids. Germline CDR1 reads WNHNN; CDR2 reads SYGVQD (reference sequence). V lost 6 bases, J lost 6 bases, and 8 bases stayed unmatched. CDR3 sequence reads: CASSFGGAYDTQYF. CDR3 bases: TGCGCCAGCAGCTTCGGGGGGGCATATGATACGCAGTATTTT.

The chain has TRBV11-1 and TRBJ2-1, with D possibly TRBD1 on 8 matching bases. This CDR3 has 16 amino acids. Germline loops: CDR1 SGHAT, CDR2 FQDESV (reference sequence). The V gene lost 1 base and the J gene lost 7 bases, with 17 bases spanning the gap. CDR3 sequence reads: CASSLVGGDRKNEQFF. The CDR3, as DNA: TGTGCCAGCAGCTTAGTAGGGGGGGACAGGAAAAATGAGCAGTTCTTC.

The V gene is TRBV9, the J gene TRBJ1-3; D is undetermined. Germline V CDR1 and CDR2: SGDLS, YYNGEE. Trimming shortened V by 2 bases and J by 2 bases, and 14 bases separated the two germline ends. The CDR3 has 16 residues. The CDR3 bases are TGTGCCAGCAGCGTCGGCCAGGTGATGACTGGAAACACCATATATTTT. It codes for CASSVGQVMTGNTIYF.

V gene TRBV12-5 combines with J gene TRBJ2-7, with D perhaps TRBD2 (5 bases). Germline assignment: CDR1 LGHNT and CDR2 FRNRAP. With 0 bases removed from V and 7 bases from J, the gap between germline ends came to 7 bases. This CDR3 spans 12 amino acids. CDR3 in DNA: TGTGCTAGTGGTTTGGTTTCGGGGGAGCAGTACTTC. This encodes CASGLVSGEQYF.

The CDR3 here is CASSPTETGANVLTF. CDR3 DNA sequence: TGCGCCAGCAGCCCGACAGAGACTGGGGCCAACGTCCTGACTTTC. J is TRBJ2-6 and V is TRBV4-3; tentative D call: TRBD1 (5 bases). There are 15 residues in the CDR3. V was clipped by 4 bases and J by 2 bases, with 9 bases between them. From germline, CDR1 is LGHNA and CDR2 YSLEER.

V gene TRBV27 combines with J gene TRBJ2-7; 8 nucleotides align to TRBD1. The V and J ends lost 8 bases and 1 base, in that order; junction bases with no gene match: 4. Germline assignment: CDR1 MNHEY and CDR2 SMNVEV (reference sequence). The CDR3 is 13 residues long. CDR3 region: CASGWDRSYEQYF. The CDR3 DNA reads as TGTGCCAGCGGGTGGGACAGGTCCTACGAGCAGTACTTC.

V is TRBV9 and J is TRBJ2-7; 11 bases map to TRBD2. The ends lost 0 bases at V and 0 bases at J; junction bases unmatched: 17. The CDR3 covers 21 residues. In germline, CDR1 is SGDLS, CDR2 YYNGEE. The CDR3 sequence: CASSVGELAGASPPSSYEQYF. The CDR3 region has the DNA TGTGCCAGCAGCGTAGGAGAACTAGCGGGGGCCTCTCCCCCGAGCTCCTACGAGCAGTACTTC.

The chain carries TRBV6-1 and TRBJ2-7, with D hard to call. Trimming shortened V by 4 bases and J by 2 bases, and 12 bases separated the two germline ends. Germline values: CDR1 MNHNS, CDR2 SASEGT. This CDR3 contains 14 residues. CDR3 bases: TGTGCCAGCAGTGTCGTCTTTCCTCCCTACGAGCAGTACTTC. This sequence encodes CASSVVFPPYEQYF.

The rearrangement uses TRBV10-1 and TRBJ1-3; D gene ambiguous. Germline loops: CDR1 WNHNN, CDR2 SYGVQD (reference sequence). The CDR3 covers 13 residues. Trimming shortened V by 6 bases and J by 11 bases, and 17 bases separated the two germline ends. This CDR3 is CASSGQPGNAIYF. In DNA, the CDR3 is TGCGCCAGCAGCGGCCAACCCGGGAACGCCATATATTTT.

The chain joins TRBV5-8 to TRBJ1-5, with TRBD1 identical over 7 bases. CDR1 is SGHTS, CDR2 YDEGEE, per germline. V lost 4 bases, J lost 1 base, and 5 bases stayed unmatched. The CDR3 is 15 residues long. The CDR3 nucleotides read TGTGCCAGCAGCCAGGGACAGCTGAGCAATCAGCCCCAGCATTTT. This translates into CASSQGQLSNQPQHF. Together with reference TRBV5-8 and TRBJ1-5, the CDR3 gives the full variable domain: EAGVTQSPTHLIKTRGQQATLRCSPISGHTSVYWYQQALGLGLQFLLWYDEGEERNRGNFPPRFSGRQFPNYSSELNVNALELEDSALYLCASSQGQLSNQPQHFGDGTRLSIL.

V is TRBV5-1 and J is TRBJ1-4, with D possibly TRBD1 on 5 matching bases. The CDR3 spans 16 residues. CDR1 is SGHRS, CDR2 YFSETQ, per germline. Trimming cost V 4 bases and J 0 bases, with 13 bases left between them. The DNA of the CDR3 is TGCGCCAGCAGCCGGCAGGGCGTTGCAACTAATGAAAAACTGTTTTTT. It is translated as CASSRQGVATNEKLFF.

This chain connects TRBV5-6 to TRBJ1-3; D is unresolved. Looked up from germline, CDR1 is SGHDT and CDR2 is YYEEEE. This CDR3 is built from 14 residues. Trimming took off 1 base at V and 4 bases at J, with 9 bases between the two ends. The CDR3 DNA sequence: TGTGCCAGCAGCTTGCGGGGAACGGGAAACACCATATATTTT. Amino acids: CASSLRGTGNTIYF.